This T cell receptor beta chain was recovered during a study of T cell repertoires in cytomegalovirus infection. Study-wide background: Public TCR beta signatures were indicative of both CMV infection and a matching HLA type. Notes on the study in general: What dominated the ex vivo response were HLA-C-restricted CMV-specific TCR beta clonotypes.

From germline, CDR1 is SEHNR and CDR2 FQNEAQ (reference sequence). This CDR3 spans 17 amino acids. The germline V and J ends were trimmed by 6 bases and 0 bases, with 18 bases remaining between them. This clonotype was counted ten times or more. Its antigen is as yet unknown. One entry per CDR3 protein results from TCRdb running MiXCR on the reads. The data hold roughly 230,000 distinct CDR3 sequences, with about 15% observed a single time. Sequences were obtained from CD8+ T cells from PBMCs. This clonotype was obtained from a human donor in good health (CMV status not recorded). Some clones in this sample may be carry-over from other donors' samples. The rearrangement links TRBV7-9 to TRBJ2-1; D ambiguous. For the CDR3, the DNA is TGTGCCAGCAGTTCAACCAATCCGGTTCACTCCTACAATGAGCAGTTCTTC. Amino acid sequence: CASSSTNPVHSYNEQFF.